These 18 T cell receptor beta chains came from one sample sequenced in a study of shared clonotypes between healthy human individuals. Clones were sequenced by immunoSEQ multiplex PCR, and TCRdb holds only the in-frame ones, with some missing. The data hold about 2.2 million clones, with just under 95% observed a single time. The naive CD8 fraction comprised CD45RO-negative cells positively selected for CCR7 and excluded terminally differentiated effector memory CD45RA+ cells. What was sequenced was naive CD8+ T cells from PBMCs. These receptors were taken from a man aged 18 to 35 in good health. Some clones in this sample may be carry-over from other donors' samples.

This chain uses TRBV11-2 with TRBJ2-5, with 8 bases identical to TRBD2. V lost 5 bases, J lost 0 bases, and 11 bases stayed unmatched. The CDR3 sequence is 17 residues long. CDR1 SGHAT and CDR2 FQNNGV come from the germline V gene. CDR3 sequence: CASSLPRASGHQETQYF. The CDR3 DNA reads TGTGCCAGCAGCCTCCCCCGGGCTAGCGGGCACCAAGAGACCCAGTACTTC.

V is TRBV28 and J is TRBJ2-1, with 7 bases lining up with TRBD1. The CDR3 has 15 amino acids. Germline CDR1 is MDHEN and CDR2 is SYDVKM. V shed 3 bases, J shed 8 bases, and the junction held 10 bases outside the gene matches. The DNA of the CDR3 is TGTGCCAGCAGTTTCGGGACAGTCCCCGAGGATGAGCAGTTCTTC. Translation: CASSFGTVPEDEQFF.

The chain has TRBV27 and TRBJ1-2, with D perhaps TRBD1 (5 bases). The V end lost 6 bases, the J end lost 5 bases, and 16 bases lay between the germline ends. Per germline, CDR1 MNHEY and CDR2 SMNVEV (reference sequence). CDR3 length: 14 residues. CDR3 bases: TGTGCCAGCAGACCGGGGACCCTACGATATGGCTACACCTTC. This encodes CASRPGTLRYGYTF.

The chain carries TRBV6-1 and TRBJ2-7; D is possibly TRBD2 (5 bases). CDR3 size: 13 residues. Germline V CDR1 and CDR2: MNHNS, SASEGT. V lost 8 bases and J lost 1, with 12 bases in between. CDR3 sequence: CASAHEGSYEQYF. Here the CDR3 DNA reads TGTGCCAGCGCCCACGAGGGTTCCTACGAGCAGTACTTC.

The rearrangement links TRBV6-5 to TRBJ1-4, with TRBD1 as a possible D gene (5 bases). V lost 5 bases, J lost 8 bases, and 15 bases lay in between. This CDR3 has 14 amino acids. Germline V lookup: CDR1 MNHEY, CDR2 SVGAGI. CDR3 DNA sequence: TGTGCCAGCAGTCCGCTGTTGGGGGAGGAAAAACTGTTTTTT. Amino acids: CASSPLLGEEKLFF.

This chain connects TRBV5-1 to TRBJ2-5; 10 nucleotides align to TRBD2. V lost 6 bases to trimming and J lost 5 bases; unmatched junction nucleotides: 7. The germline CDR1 and CDR2 sequences are SGHRS and YFSETQ. This CDR3 is built from 14 residues. The CDR3 nucleotides read TGCGCCAGCAACCCAGCGGGAGGGTGGGAGACCCAGTACTTC. As protein: CASNPAGGWETQYF.

The chain recombines TRBV28 with TRBJ1-4; a weak D match, TRBD1 (6 bases). The germline V and J ends were trimmed by 4 bases and 1 base, with 10 bases remaining between them. The CDR3 spans 15 residues. The germline V gene has CDR1 MDHEN and CDR2 SYDVKM. CDR3 loop: CASSSRGQTNEKLFF. The CDR3 coding sequence is TGTGCCAGCAGTTCCCGGGGGCAAACTAATGAAAAACTGTTTTTT.

This clone has only one observation. The rearrangement joins TRBV5-8 to TRBJ2-1; D is possibly TRBD2 (6 bases). V lost 7 bases to trimming and J lost 3 bases, with 14 bases between them. This CDR3 is built from 14 residues. Germline CDR1 and CDR2: SGHTS and YDEGEE. CDR3 nucleotide sequence: TGTGCCAGCCCACTAGCAGCCGTCTACAATGAGCAGTTCTTC. Translated: CASPLAAVYNEQFF.

The J gene is TRBJ2-5, the V gene TRBV9; TRBD1 aligns across 8 bases. J gave up 5 bases and V 4 bases, and 10 bases lay outside the gene matches. CDR1 is SGDLS, CDR2 YYNGEE, per germline. CDR3 length: 15 residues. The CDR3 spells CASSSRTGPGETQYF. The DNA for the CDR3 is TGTGCCAGCAGCTCCCGGACAGGGCCGGGGGAGACCCAGTACTTC.

The chain uses TRBV30 and TRBJ1-5, with D unclear. V dropped 0 bases and J dropped 1 base, with 16 bases sitting between them. The germline V gene has CDR1 GTSNPN and CDR2 SVGIG (reference sequence). There are 17 residues in the CDR3. The CDR3 here is CAWSVASRAFSNQPQHF. The CDR3 DNA reads as TGTGCCTGGAGTGTCGCCAGTCGGGCCTTCAGCAATCAGCCCCAGCATTTT.

The genes are TRBV5-6 and TRBJ2-5; D not resolved. CDR1 SGHDT and CDR2 YYEEEE come from the germline V gene. The CDR3 sequence is 13 residues long. Trimming pared 2 bases from V and 5 bases from J, leaving 10 bases between. The DNA for the CDR3 is TGTGCCAGCAGCTTTGGGCTGGGGGAGACCCAGTACTTC. As protein: CASSFGLGETQYF.

The chain links TRBV5-4 to TRBJ2-5; 7 bases are a match to TRBD1. Germline V gene lookup returns CDR1 SGHNT and CDR2 YYREEE (reference sequence). CDR3 length: 15 amino acids. V shed 0 bases and J 5 bases; nucleotides not matched to a gene: 7. The CDR3 loop reads CASSLGGRGMETQYF. The CDR3 DNA reads as TGTGCCAGCAGCTTGGGGGGCAGGGGGATGGAGACCCAGTACTTC.

V and J are TRBV30 and TRBJ1-1; no definite D call. The V gene's germline CDR1 is GTSNPN and CDR2 SVGIG (reference sequence). This CDR3 is 11 amino acids long. Trimming took off 0 bases at V and 12 bases at J, with 11 bases between the two ends. CDR3 residues: CAWSVVHQTFF. CDR3 bases: TGTGCCTGGAGTGTGGTACACCAAACTTTCTTT.

This clone was counted once. This sequence joins TRBV30 and TRBJ2-3, with TRBD2 identical over 8 bases. There are 16 residues in the CDR3. V gave up 0 bases and J gave up 0 bases; unmatched junction bases: 5. In germline, CDR1 is GTSNPN, CDR2 SVGIG (reference sequence). The CDR3 loop reads CAWSVLAGPSTDTQYF. CDR3 DNA sequence: TGTGCCTGGAGTGTCCTAGCGGGCCCTAGCACAGATACGCAGTATTTT.

The CDR3, as DNA: TGCGCCAGCAGTGAGTGGCGGGAGGGTTACAATGAGCAGTTCTTC. Protein: CASSEWREGYNEQFF. The chain carries TRBV10-1 and TRBJ2-1; the match to TRBD2 covers 9 bases. CDR3 length equals 15 residues. Germline V gene sequence: CDR1 WNHNN, CDR2 SYGVQD (reference sequence). V lost 1 base to trimming and J lost 4 bases; unmatched junction nucleotides: 2.

The rearrangement joins TRBV28 to TRBJ2-1; D not resolved. Germline V gene sequence: CDR1 MDHEN, CDR2 SYDVKM. Trimming took off 6 bases at V and 7 bases at J, with 19 bases between the two ends. The CDR3 has 15 residues. The chain's CDR3 is CASSSDSYSWNEQFF. For the CDR3, the DNA is TGTGCCAGCAGCTCTGACTCCTACTCTTGGAATGAGCAGTTCTTC.

This chain connects TRBV28 to TRBJ2-1; perhaps D is TRBD1 or TRBD2 (5 bases each). The germline CDR1 and CDR2 sequences are MDHEN and SYDVKM. This CDR3 has 16 amino acids. V was shortened by 2 bases and J by 6 bases, with 17 bases between the two germline ends. The CDR3 is CASSLGDHPPLNEQFF. CDR3 in DNA: TGTGCCAGCAGTTTAGGGGACCACCCCCCCCTCAATGAGCAGTTCTTC.

V usage is TRBV5-8 and J usage is TRBJ2-5; D may be TRBD1 or TRBD2 (5 bases each). Deletions cut 4 bases from V and 5 bases from J, with 9 bases between. Germline-derived CDR1 and CDR2 are SGHTS and YDEGEE. CDR3 length: 12 amino acids. This chain's CDR3 is CASSTWGETQYF. DNA of the CDR3: TGTGCCAGCAGCACTTGGGGGGAGACCCAGTACTTC.